The clone carrying this T cell receptor beta chain was counted many times. The antigen is undetermined. This record comes from a study of early T cells in non-severe SARS-CoV-2 infection. Study information: With bulk RNA from unsorted whole blood as input, sequencing yielded unpaired chains. The study's findings and limits: Sequences matched to VDJdb favored anti-spike CD8 responses, while private and CD4 specificities were missed.

There are 13 residues in the CDR3. V dropped 5 bases and J dropped 4 bases, with 14 bases sitting between them. CDR1 and CDR2 from the germline V gene are DFQATT and SNEGSKA (reference sequence). Each cDNA molecule carried a unique molecular identifier. In TCRdb, the 5' RACE reads were re-called with MiXCR into one record per CDR3 protein. The sample has some 19,000 distinct CDR3 sequences, 4% to 5.5% seen once. This clonotype originated in an adult who was a healthcare worker with PCR-confirmed SARS-CoV-2 infection or an uninfected control (not recorded which). The specimen was whole blood. The rearrangement joins TRBV20-1 to TRBJ1-2; D not certain. CDR3 protein: CSARLGLSYGYTF. As DNA, the CDR3 is TGCAGTGCTCGCCTAGGGTTGAGCTATGGCTACACCTTC.